The source of this T cell receptor beta chain is a study of cytotoxic CD8 clonotypes in ibrutinib-treated CLL. Germline values: CDR1 MNHNS, CDR2 SASEGT. V shed 4 bases and J shed 5 bases, with 25 bases lying between them. The CDR3 is 18 residues long. This clone was seen only once. Sequencing was performed with immunoSEQ multiplex PCR; in TCRdb, only in-frame clones are kept and a portion is missing. The table lists over 100,000 clones, approximately 85% of them singletons. This sequence joins TRBV6-1 and TRBJ2-3, with a weak D call TRBD2 (6 bases). This clonotype was obtained from a human donor with chronic lymphocytic leukemia. The sequences come from PBMCs, collected after 24 months of ibrutinib treatment. The CDR3 spells CASSGEILGGGGGDTQYF. The CDR3 nucleotides read TGTGCCAGCAGTGGAGAAATTTTGGGGGGAGGAGGTGGAGATACGCAGTATTTT.